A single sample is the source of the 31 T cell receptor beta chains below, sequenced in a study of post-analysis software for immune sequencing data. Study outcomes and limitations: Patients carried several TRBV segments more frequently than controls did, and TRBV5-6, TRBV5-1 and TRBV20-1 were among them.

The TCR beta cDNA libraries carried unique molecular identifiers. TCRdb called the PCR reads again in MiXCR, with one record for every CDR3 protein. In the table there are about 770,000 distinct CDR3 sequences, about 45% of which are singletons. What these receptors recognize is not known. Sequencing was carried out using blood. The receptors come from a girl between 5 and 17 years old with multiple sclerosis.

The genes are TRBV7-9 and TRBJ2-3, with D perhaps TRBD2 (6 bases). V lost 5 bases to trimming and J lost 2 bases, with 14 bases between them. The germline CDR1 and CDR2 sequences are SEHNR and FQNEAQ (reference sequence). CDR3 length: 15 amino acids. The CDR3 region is CASSPGLAPTDTQYF. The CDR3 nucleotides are TGTGCCAGCAGCCCGGGGCTAGCGCCCACAGATACGCAGTATTTT.

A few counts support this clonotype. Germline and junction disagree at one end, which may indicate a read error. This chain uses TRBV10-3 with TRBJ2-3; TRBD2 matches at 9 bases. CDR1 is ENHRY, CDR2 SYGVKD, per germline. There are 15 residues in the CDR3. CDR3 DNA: TGTGCCATCAGTGACCCCGGGACTAGCAGAGATACGCAGTATTTT. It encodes CAISDPGTSRDTQYF.

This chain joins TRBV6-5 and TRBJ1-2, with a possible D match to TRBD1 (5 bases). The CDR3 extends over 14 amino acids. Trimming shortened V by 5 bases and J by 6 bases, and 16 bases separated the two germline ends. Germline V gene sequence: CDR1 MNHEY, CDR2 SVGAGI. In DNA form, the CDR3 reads TGTGCCAGCAGTCCAGGGCCCGGAAGGAATGGCTACACCTTC. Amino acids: CASSPGPGRNGYTF.

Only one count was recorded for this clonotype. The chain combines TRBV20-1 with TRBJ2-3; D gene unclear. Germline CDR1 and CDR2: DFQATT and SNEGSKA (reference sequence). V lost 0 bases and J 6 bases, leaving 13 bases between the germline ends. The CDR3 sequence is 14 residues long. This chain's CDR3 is CSARDVRLSDTQYF. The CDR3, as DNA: TGCAGTGCTAGAGATGTACGGCTTAGCGATACGCAGTATTTT.

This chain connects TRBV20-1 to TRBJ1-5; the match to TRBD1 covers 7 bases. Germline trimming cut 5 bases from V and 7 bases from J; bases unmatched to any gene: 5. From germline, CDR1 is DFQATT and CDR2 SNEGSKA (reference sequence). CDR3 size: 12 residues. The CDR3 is CSAGDREQPQHF. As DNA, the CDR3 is TGCAGTGCTGGGGACAGAGAACAGCCCCAGCATTTT.

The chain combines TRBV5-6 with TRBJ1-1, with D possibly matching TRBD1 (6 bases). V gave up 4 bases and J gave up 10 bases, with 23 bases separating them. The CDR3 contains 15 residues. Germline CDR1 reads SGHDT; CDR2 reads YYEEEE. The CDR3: CASSRRTVWGVGAFF. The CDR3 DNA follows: TGTGCCAGCAGCCGGCGGACAGTCTGGGGGGTCGGAGCTTTCTTT.

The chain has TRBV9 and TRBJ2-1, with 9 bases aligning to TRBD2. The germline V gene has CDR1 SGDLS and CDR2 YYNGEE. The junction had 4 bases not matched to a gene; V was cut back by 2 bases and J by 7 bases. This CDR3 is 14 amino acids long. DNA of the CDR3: TGTGCCAGCAGCGTGGCTAGCGGGACGAATGAGCAGTTCTTC. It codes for CASSVASGTNEQFF.

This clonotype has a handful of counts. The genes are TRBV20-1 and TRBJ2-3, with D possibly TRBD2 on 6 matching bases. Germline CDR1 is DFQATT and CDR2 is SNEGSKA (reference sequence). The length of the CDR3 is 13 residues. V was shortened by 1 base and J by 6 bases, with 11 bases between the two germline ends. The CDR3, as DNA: TGCAGTGCTAGAGCTCGCCGGGGGGATACGCAGTATTTT. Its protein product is CSARARRGDTQYF.

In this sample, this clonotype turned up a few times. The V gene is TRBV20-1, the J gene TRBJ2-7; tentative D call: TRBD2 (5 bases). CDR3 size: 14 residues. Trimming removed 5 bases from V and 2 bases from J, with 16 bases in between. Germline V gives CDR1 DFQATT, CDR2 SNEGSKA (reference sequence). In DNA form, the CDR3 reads TGCAGTGCTGAGGGCGGGCAGTTTCCCTACGAGCAGTACTTC. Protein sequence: CSAEGGQFPYEQYF.

The CDR3 sequence is CASKAGTAPSYTF. CDR3 nucleotides: TGTGCCAGCAAAGCCGGGACAGCCCCAAGCTACACCTTC. This rearrangement joins TRBV6-5 to TRBJ1-2; 7 bases match TRBD1. Germline CDR1 reads MNHEY; CDR2 reads SVGAGI. With V trimmed by 7 bases and J by 9 bases, 11 bases remained unmatched. CDR3 size: 13 residues.

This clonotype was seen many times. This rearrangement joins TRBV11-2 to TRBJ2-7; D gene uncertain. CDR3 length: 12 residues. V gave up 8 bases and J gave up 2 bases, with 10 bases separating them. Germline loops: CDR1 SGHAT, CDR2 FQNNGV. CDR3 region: CASEGRTYEQYF. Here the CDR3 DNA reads TGTGCCAGCGAAGGCCGTACCTACGAGCAGTACTTC.

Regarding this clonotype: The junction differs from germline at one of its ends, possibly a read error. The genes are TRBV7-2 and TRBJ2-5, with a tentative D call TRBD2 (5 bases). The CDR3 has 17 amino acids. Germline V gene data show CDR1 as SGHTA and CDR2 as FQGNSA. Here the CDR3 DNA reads TGTGCCATCAGCTTTCTTACGAGCGGATGGGGTGGGGAGACCCAGTACTTC. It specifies CAISFLTSGWGGETQYF.

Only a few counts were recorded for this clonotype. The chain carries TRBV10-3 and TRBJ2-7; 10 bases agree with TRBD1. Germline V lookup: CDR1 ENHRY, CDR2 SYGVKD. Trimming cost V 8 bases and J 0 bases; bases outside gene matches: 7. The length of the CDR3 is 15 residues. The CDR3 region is CAISLGTGASYEQYF. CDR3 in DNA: TGTGCCATCTCACTGGGGACAGGGGCCTCCTACGAGCAGTACTTC.

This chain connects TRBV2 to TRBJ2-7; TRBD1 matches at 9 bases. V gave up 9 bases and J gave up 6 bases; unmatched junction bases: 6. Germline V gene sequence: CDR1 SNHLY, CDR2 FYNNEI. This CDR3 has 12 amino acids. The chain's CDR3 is CARVTDRGEQYF. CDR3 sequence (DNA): TGTGCCAGGGTTACGGACAGGGGCGAGCAGTACTTC. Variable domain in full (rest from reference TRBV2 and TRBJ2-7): EPEVTQTPSHQVTQMGQEVILRCVPISNHLYFYWYRQILGQKVEFLVSFYNNEISEKSEIFDDQFSVERPDGSNFTLKIRSTKLEDSAMYFCARVTDRGEQYFGPGTRLTVT.

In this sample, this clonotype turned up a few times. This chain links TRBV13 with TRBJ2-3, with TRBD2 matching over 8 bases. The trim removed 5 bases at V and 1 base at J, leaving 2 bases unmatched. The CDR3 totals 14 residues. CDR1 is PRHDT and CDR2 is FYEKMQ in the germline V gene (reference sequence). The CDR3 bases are TGTGCCAGCAGCAGGGGACTAGGCACAGATACGCAGTATTTT. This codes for CASSRGLGTDTQYF.

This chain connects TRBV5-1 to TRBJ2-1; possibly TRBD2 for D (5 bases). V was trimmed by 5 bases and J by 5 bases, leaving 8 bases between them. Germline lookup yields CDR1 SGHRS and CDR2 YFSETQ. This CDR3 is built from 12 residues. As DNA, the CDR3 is TGCGCCAGCAGGGTAGCGAACAATGAGCAGTTCTTC. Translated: CASRVANNEQFF.

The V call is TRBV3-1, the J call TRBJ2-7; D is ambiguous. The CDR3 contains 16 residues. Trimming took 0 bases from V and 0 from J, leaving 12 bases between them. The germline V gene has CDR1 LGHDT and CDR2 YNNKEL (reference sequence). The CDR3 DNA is TGTGCCAGCAGCCAAGAAAGGCAGAGCCTCTCCTACGAGCAGTACTTC. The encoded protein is CASSQERQSLSYEQYF.

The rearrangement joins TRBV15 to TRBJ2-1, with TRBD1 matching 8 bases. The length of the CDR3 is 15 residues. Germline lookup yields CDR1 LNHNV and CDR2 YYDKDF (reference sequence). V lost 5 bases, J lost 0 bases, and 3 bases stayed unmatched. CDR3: CATSARGPSYNEQFF. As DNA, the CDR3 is TGTGCCACCAGCGCCAGGGGGCCCTCCTACAATGAGCAGTTCTTC.

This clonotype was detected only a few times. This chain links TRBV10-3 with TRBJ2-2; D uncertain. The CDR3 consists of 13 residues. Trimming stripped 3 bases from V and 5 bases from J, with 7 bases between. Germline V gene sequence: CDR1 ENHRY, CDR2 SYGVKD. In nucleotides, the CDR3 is TGTGCCATCAGTGAATCGGATACCGGGGAGCTGTTTTTT. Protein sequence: CAISESDTGELFF.

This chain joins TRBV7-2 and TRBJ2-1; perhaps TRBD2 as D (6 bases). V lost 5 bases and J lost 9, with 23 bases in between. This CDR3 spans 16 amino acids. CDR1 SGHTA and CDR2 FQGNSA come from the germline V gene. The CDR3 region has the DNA TGTGCCAGCAGCCGCCTGGGCGGGACCGGGGGTGGTGAGCAGTTCTTC. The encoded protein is CASSRLGGTGGGEQFF.

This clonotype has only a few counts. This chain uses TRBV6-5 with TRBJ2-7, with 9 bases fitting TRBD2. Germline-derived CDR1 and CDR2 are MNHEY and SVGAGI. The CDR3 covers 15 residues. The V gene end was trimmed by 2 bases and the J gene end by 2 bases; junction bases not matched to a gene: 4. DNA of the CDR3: TGTGCCAGCAGTTACCGTCCTAGCGGGGCCTACGAGCAGTACTTC. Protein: CASSYRPSGAYEQYF.

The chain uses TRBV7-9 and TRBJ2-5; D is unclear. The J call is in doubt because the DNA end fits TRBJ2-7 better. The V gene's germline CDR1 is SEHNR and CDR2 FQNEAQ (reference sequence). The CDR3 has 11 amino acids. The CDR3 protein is CASSPEYEQYF. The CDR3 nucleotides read TGTGCCAGCAGCCCGGAGTACGAGCAGTACTTC.

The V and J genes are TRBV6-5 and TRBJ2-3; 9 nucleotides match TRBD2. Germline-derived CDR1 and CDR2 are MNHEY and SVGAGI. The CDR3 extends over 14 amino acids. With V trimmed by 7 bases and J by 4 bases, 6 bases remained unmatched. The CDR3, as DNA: TGTGCCAGCAAAATAGCGGGAGTGCCAGATACGCAGTATTTT. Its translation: CASKIAGVPDTQYF.

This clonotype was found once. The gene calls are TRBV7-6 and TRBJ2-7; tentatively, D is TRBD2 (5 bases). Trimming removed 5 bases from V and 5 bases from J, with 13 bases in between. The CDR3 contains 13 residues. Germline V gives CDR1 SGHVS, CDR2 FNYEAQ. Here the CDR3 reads CASSPGLRDEQYF. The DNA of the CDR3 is TGTGCCAGCAGCCCGGGGTTAAGGGACGAGCAGTACTTC.

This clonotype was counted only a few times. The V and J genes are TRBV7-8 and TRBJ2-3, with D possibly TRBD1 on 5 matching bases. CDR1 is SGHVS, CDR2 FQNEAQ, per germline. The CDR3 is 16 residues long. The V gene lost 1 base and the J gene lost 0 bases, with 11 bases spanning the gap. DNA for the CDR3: TGTGCCAGCAGCTTAGACTCGCAGGGAAGCACAGATACGCAGTATTTT. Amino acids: CASSLDSQGSTDTQYF.

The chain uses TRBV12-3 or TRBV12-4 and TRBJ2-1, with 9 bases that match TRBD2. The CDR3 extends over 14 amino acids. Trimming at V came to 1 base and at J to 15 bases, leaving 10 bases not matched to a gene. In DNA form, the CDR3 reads TGTGCCAGCAGTTTAGTCGTGTTAGCGGGGGACGCGTTCTTC. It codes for CASSLVVLAGDAFF.

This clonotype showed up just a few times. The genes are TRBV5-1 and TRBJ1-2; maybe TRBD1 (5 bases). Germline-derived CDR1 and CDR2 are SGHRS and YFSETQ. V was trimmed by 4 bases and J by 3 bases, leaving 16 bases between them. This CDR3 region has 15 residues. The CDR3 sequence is CASSDGADYDYGYTF. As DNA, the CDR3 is TGCGCCAGCAGCGATGGGGCAGATTATGACTATGGCTACACCTTC.

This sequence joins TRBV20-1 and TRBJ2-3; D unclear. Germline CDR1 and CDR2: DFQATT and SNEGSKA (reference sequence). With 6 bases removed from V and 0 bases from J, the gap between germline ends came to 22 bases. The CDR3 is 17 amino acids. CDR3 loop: CSALNSPSGTSTDTQYF. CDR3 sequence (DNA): TGCAGTGCCCTGAATAGTCCGTCGGGCACTAGCACAGATACGCAGTATTTT.

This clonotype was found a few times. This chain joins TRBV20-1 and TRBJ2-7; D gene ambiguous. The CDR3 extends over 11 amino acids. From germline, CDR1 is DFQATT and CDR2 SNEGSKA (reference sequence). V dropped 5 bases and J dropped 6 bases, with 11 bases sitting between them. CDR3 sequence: CSALPVAEQYF. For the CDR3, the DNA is TGCAGTGCTCTCCCGGTCGCCGAGCAGTACTTC.

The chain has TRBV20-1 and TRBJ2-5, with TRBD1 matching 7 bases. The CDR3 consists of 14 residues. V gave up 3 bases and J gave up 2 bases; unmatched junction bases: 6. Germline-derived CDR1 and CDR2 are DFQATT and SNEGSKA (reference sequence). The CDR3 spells CSASDRVRQETQYF. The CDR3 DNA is TGCAGTGCTAGCGACAGGGTACGGCAAGAGACCCAGTACTTC.

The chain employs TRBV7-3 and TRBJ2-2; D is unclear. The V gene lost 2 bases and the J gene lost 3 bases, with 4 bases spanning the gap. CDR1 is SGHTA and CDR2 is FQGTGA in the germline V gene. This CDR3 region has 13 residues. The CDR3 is CASSLSYTGELFF. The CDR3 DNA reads TGTGCCAGCAGCTTATCGTACACCGGGGAGCTGTTTTTT.